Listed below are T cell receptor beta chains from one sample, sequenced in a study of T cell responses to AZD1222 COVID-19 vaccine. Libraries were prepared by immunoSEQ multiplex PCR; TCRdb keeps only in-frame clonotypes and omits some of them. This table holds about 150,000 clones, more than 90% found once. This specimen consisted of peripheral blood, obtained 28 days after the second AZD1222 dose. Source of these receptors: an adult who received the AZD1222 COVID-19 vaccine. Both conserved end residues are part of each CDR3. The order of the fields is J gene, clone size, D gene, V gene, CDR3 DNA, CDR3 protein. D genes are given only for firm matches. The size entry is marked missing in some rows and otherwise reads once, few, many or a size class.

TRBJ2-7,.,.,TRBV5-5,TGTGCCAGCAGCTTGGCCACATTCTACGAGCAGTACTTC,CASSLATFYEQYF
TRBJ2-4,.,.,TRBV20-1,TGCAGTGCTAGAGATGGACACATTCAGTACTTC,CSARDGHIQYF
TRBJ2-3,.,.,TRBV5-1,TGCGCCAGCAGCCATAGCGGAGCTAGCACAGATACGCAGTATTTT,CASSHSGASTDTQYF
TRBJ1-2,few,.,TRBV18,TGTGCCAGCTCACCACCCAACGGGAACTATGGCTACACCTTC,CASSPPNGNYGYTF
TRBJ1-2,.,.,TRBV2,TGTGCCAGCAGTGACGTTGGTAGGGGAGATGGCTACACCTTC,CASSDVGRGDGYTF
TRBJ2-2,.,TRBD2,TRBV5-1,TGCGCCAGCAGCTGGTCCGCGACTAGCGGCACCGGGGAGCTGTTTTTT,CASSWSATSGTGELFF
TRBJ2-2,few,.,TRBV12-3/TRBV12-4,TGTGCCAGCAGGGGACAAGGCACCGGGGAGCTGTTTTTT,CASRGQGTGELFF
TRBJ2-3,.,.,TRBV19,TGTGCCAGTAGTATTGTACTGACGAGCACAGATACGCAGTATTTT,CASSIVLTSTDTQYF
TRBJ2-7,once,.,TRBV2,TGTGCCAGCAGTTCTACCTACGAGCAGTACTTC,CASSSTYEQYF
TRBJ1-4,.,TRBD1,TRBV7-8,TGTGCCAGCAGCCTAAACAGGGGTGGTGAAAAACTGTTTTTT,CASSLNRGGEKLFF
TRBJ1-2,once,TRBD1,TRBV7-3,TGTGCCAGCAGCTTACCCGGGACAGGACACTATGGCTACACCTTC,CASSLPGTGHYGYTF
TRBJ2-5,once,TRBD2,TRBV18,TGTGCCAGCTCACCCTCGGACCAGCGGGGAGAGACCCAGTACTTC,CASSPSDQRGETQYF
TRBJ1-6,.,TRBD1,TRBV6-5,TGTGCCAGCAGCTCGGGACAGGGGGGCTCACCCCTCCACTTT,CASSSGQGGSPLHF
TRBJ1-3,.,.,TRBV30,TGTGCCTGGAGTGTAGACGGGTGGAACACCATATATTTT,CAWSVDGWNTIYF
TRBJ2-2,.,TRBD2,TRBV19,TGTGCCAGTAGTATGAGTCAGCGGGGGTGGATCGGGGAGCTGTTTTTT,CASSMSQRGWIGELFF
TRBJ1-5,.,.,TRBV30,TGTGCCTGGGGAGGGGACTTGACCTTCGGGCCCCAGCATTTT,CAWGGDLTFGPQHF
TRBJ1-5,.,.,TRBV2,TGTGCCAGCAGTCCGAGACAGGCCGGCCATAGCAATCAGCCCCAGCATTTT,CASSPRQAGHSNQPQHF
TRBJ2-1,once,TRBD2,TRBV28,TGTGCCAGCATTTGGGCGGGGGGGTACAATGAGCAGTTCTTC,CASIWAGGYNEQFF
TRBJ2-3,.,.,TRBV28,TGTGCCAGCAGCAAGATAAGCACAGATACGCAGTATTTT,CASSKISTDTQYF
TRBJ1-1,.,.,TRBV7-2,TGTGCCAGCAGCCTGGGTCTTCTGAACACTGAAGCTTTCTTT,CASSLGLLNTEAFF
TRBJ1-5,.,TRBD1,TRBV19,TGTGCCAGTATGTCCCGGGACAGGGGAAGGCAGCCCCAGCATTTT,CASMSRDRGRQPQHF
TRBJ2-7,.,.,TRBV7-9,TGTGCCAGCAGAGGGGTTTCGGTCGAGCAGTACTTC,CASRGVSVEQYF
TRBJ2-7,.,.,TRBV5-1,TGCGCCAGCAGCTTCGACCCACTACGTGGGGGAGTGGAGTACGAGCAGTACTTC,CASSFDPLRGGVEYEQYF
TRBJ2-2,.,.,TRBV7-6,TGTGCCAGCAGCTTAGAGCCGCGCGGGGCCCTTTTAGGGGGGGAGCTGTTTTTT,CASSLEPRGALLGGELFF
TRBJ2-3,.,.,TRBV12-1,TGTGCCAGCAGCTTATACAGAGATTTT,CASSLYRDF
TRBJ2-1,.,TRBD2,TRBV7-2,TGTGCCAGCAGCCCGCGCCCTAGCGGGCTAACCTTTGAGCAGTTCTTC,CASSPRPSGLTFEQFF
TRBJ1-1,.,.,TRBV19,TGTGCCAGTAGTATCGAGAGGAACACTGAAGCTTTCTTT,CASSIERNTEAFF
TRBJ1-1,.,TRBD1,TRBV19,TGTGCCAGTACCGCATATACGGACAGGGCGAGGAAAACTGAAGCTTTCTTT,CASTAYTDRARKTEAFF
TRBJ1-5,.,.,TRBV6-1,TGTGCCAGCAGTGAACGGCAGGGGAAAATGAATCAGCCCCAGCATTTT,CASSERQGKMNQPQHF
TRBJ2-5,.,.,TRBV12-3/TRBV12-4,TGTGCCAGCAGTCCAGATCACTTCAAGACCCAGTACTTC,CASSPDHFKTQYF
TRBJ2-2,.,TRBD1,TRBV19,TGTGCCAGTAGGAGGACAGGGGGCTATACCGGGGAGCTGTTTTTT,CASRRTGGYTGELFF
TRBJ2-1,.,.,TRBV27,TGTGCCAGCAGTTTATCGGAACGGAGCTCCTACAATGAGCAGTTCTTC,CASSLSERSSYNEQFF
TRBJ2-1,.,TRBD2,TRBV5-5,TGTGCCAGCAGGGACTTACTAGCGGGGTCGGTAAATGAGCAGTTCTTC,CASRDLLAGSVNEQFF
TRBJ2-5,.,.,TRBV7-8,TGTGCCAGCAGCTTAGATTCTGTAGGTGTCCAAGAGACCCAGTACTTC,CASSLDSVGVQETQYF
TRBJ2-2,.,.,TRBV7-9,TGTGCCAGCAGCTCGGGGGTGGACGGAGGGGTCGTCCGGGAGCTGTTTTTT,CASSSGVDGGVVRELFF
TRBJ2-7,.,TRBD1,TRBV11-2,TGTGCCAGCAGCTTAGAGACAGGGTGGACCTACGAGCAGTACTTC,CASSLETGWTYEQYF
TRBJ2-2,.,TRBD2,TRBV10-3,TGTGCCATCAGTGATGCCGGACTAGTAGCGGCCGGGGAGCTGTTTTTT,CAISDAGLVAAGELFF
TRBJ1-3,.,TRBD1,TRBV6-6,TGTGCCACAGGGGGCGGAACCTCTGGAAACACCATATATTTT,CATGGGTSGNTIYF
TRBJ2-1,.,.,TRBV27,TGTGCCAGCTGGTCGGCTTACAATGAGCAGTTCTTC,CASWSAYNEQFF
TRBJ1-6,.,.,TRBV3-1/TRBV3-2,TGTGCCAGCAGTCAAATCGGACAGAAACTCGGAAATTCACCCCTCCACTTT,CASSQIGQKLGNSPLHF
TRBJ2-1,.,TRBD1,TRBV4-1,TGCGCCAGCAGCCCATCCAGCCGGGACAGCTACTACAATGAGCAGTTCTTC,CASSPSSRDSYYNEQFF